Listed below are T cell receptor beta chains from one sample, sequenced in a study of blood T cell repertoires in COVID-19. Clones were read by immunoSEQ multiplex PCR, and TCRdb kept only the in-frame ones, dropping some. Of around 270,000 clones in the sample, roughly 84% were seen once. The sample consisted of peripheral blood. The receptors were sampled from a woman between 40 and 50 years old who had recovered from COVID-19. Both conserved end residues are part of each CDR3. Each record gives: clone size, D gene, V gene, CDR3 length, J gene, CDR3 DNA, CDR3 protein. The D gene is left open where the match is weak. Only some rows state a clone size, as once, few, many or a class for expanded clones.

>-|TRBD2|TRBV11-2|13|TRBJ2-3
TGTGCCAGCAGCCCGCGGGGGACAGATACGCAGTATTTT
CASSPRGTDTQYF
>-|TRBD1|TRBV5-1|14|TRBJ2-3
TGCGCCAGCAGCTTAGCAGGGGGAACAGATACGCAGTATTTT
CASSLAGGTDTQYF
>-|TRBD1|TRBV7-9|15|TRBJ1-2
TGTGCCAGCAGCTTCGGGACAGGAGGGGCATATGGCTACACCTTC
CASSFGTGGAYGYTF
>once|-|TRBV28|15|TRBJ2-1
TGTGCCAGCGCCCGAGGGGGGGCTCACACTAATGAGCAGTTCTTC
CASARGGAHTNEQFF
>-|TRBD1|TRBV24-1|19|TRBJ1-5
TGTGCCACCAGTGATTTTCGGACAGGCTCCGTATATAGCAATCAGCCCCAGCATTTT
CATSDFRTGSVYSNQPQHF
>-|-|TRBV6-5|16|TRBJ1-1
TGTGCCAGCAGTTACTCGTCGAGGGGGTCCTCCTTGGGAGCTTTCTTT
CASSYSSRGSSLGAFF
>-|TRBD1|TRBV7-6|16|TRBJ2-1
TGTGCCAGCAGCTTAGCGGGGGGACAGGCCTACAATGAGCAGTTCTTC
CASSLAGGQAYNEQFF
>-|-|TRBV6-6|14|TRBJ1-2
TGTGCCAGCAGTTTTCAGGGGTGGGACTATGGCTACACCTTC
CASSFQGWDYGYTF
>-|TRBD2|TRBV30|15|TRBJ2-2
TGTGCCTGTCCCCCCACGTTGGGGGGGACCGGGGAGCTGTTTTTT
CACPPTLGGTGELFF
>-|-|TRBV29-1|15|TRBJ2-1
TGCAGCGCTTTTAGTACGACTACCACCAACAATGAGCAGTTCTTC
CSAFSTTTTNNEQFF
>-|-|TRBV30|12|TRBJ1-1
TGTGCCTGGAAAAAGGAGGTGGTAGGAGCTTTCTTT
CAWKKEVVGAFF
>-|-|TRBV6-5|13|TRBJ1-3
TGTGCCAGCAGTACGGTCGTTGGAAACACCATATATTTT
CASSTVVGNTIYF
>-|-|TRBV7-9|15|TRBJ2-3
TGTGCCAGCAGCCTCCCGGGACTCCGCACAGATACGCAGTATTTT
CASSLPGLRTDTQYF
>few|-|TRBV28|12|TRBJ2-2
TGTGCCAGCTCGTTGTTCACCGGGGAGCTGTTTTTT
CASSLFTGELFF
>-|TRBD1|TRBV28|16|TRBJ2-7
TGTGCCAGCAGACCCCGGACAGGGATCTTAGTAGACGAGCAGTACTTC
CASRPRTGILVDEQYF
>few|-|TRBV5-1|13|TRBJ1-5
TGCGCCAGCAGTCTCAGTAGCAATCAGCCCCAGCATTTT
CASSLSSNQPQHF
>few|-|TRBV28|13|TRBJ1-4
TGTGCCAGCAGTGTTCCCGGGGATGAAAAACTGTTTTTT
CASSVPGDEKLFF
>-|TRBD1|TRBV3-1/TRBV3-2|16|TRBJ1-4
TGTGCCAGCAGCCAATACGGGACAGATCTCTCTGAAAAACTGTTTTTT
CASSQYGTDLSEKLFF
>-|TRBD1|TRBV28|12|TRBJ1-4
TGTGCCAGCCAAGGGGACCGGGACAGATTGTTTTTT
CASQGDRDRLFF
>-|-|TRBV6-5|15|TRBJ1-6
TGTGCCAGCAGTACGAATCTCGGAGGTAATTCACCCCTCCACTTT
CASSTNLGGNSPLHF
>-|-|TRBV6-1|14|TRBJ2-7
TGTGCCAGCAGTGACGACAGGAACTCCTACGAGCAGTACTTC
CASSDDRNSYEQYF
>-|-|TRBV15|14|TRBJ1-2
TGTGCCACCAGCAGTTCTGACGGGAACTATGGCTACACCTTC
CATSSSDGNYGYTF
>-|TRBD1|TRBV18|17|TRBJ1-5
TGTGCCAGCTCGCCCACTGGGACAGGAACATTCGATCAGCCCCAGCATTTT
CASSPTGTGTFDQPQHF
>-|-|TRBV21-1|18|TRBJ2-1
TGTGCCAGCAGCAAAGACCCCCCCCGGCTCGCGGGATACAATGAGCAGTTCTTC
CASSKDPPRLAGYNEQFF
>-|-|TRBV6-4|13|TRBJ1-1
TGTGCCAGCAGCCTACAGGAAAACACTGAAGCTTTCTTT
CASSLQENTEAFF
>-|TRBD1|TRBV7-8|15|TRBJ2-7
TGTGCCAGCAGCTTATACCGGGACAGGTCCTACGAGCAGTACTTC
CASSLYRDRSYEQYF
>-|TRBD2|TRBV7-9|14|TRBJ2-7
TGTGCCAGCAGCCCACTAGCGGTAAGATACGAGCAGTACTTC
CASSPLAVRYEQYF
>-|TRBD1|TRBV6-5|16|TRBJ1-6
TGTGCCAGCAGTTACTCAGACAGGGGGCAAAACTCACCCCTCCACTTT
CASSYSDRGQNSPLHF
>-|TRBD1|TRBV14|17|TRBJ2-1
TGTGCCAGCAGCCAAGACTTGACAGGGGTGTCCTACAATGAGCAGTTCTTC
CASSQDLTGVSYNEQFF
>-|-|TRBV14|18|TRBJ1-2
TGTGCCAGCAGCCATTACGGGCAGCGGGGTTCGTACAACTATGGCTACACCTTC
CASSHYGQRGSYNYGYTF
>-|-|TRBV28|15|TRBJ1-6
TGTGCCAGCAGTTTTTCTAGCTCCTATAATTCACCCCTCCACTTT
CASSFSSSYNSPLHF
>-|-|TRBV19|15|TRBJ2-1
TGTGCCAGTAGTGCCGGGACACAGGCGCCAATCGGGCAGTTCTTC
CASSAGTQAPIGQFF
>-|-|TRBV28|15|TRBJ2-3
TGTGCCAGCAGTTTGACGGGGGGCGTATTGGATACGCAGTATTTT
CASSLTGGVLDTQYF
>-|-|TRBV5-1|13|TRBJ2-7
TGCGCCAGCAGCTTGGTGGCGGGAACCGAGCAGTACTTC
CASSLVAGTEQYF
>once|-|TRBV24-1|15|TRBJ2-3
TGTGCCACCAGTCGGAGCCAAACTAGCACAGATACGCAGTATTTT
CATSRSQTSTDTQYF
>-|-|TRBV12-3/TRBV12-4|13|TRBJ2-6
TGTGCCAGCAGTTTTTCGGGGGCCAACGTCCTGACTTTC
CASSFSGANVLTF
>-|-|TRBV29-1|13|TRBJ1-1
TGCAGCGCCGAGGGGGGGGGAAGCACTGAAGCTTTCTTT
CSAEGGGSTEAFF
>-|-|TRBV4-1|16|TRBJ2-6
TGCGCCAGCAGCCAACCACGGGAGTCCGGGGCCAACGTCCTGACTTTC
CASSQPRESGANVLTF
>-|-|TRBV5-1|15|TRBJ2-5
TGCGCCAGCAGCTTGGTTTCGCGGGTGGGAGAGACCCAGTACTTC
CASSLVSRVGETQYF
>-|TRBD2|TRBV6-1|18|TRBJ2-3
TGTGCCAGCAGTGGCCCCATCGGAACCGGGACTAGCGTAGATACGCAGTATTTT
CASSGPIGTGTSVDTQYF
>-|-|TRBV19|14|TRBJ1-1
TGTGCCAGTAGTATTACAGACATGAACACTGAAGCTTTCTTT
CASSITDMNTEAFF
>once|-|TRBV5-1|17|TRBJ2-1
TGCGCCACCAAGTCCCGGGGAGGGGGGAGCTCCTACAATGAGCAGTTCTTC
CATKSRGGGSSYNEQFF
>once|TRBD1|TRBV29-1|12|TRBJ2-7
TGCAGCGCAGGGACAGGGGGCGGCGAGCAGTACTTC
CSAGTGGGEQYF
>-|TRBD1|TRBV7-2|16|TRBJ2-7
TGTGCCAGCAGCTTCGGAAGGGGACAGGGAGCTTACGAGCAGTACTTC
CASSFGRGQGAYEQYF
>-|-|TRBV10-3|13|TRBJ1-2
TGTGCCATCAGTACTACCGGGACAAATGGCTACACCTTC
CAISTTGTNGYTF
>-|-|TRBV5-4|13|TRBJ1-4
TGTGCCAGCAGCTCCCAGGGCCATGAAAAACTGTTTTTT
CASSSQGHEKLFF
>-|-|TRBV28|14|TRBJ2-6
TGTGCCAGCAGTAACCTCATAGAGGCCAACGTCCTGACTTTC
CASSNLIEANVLTF
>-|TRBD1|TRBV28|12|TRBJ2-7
TGTGCCTGCAGGGGGAGAGGGTACGAGCAGTACTTC
CACRGRGYEQYF
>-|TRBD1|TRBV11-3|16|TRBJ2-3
TGTGCCAGCAGCTCCCCCGAGACAGGGGCAACAGATACGCAGTATTTT
CASSSPETGATDTQYF
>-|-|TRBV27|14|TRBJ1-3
TGTGCCAGCAGGCCCACGGGGGCTGGAAACACCATATATTTT
CASRPTGAGNTIYF
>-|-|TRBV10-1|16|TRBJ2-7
TGCGCCAGCAGTGTCCCCGAGGGTCTTCAACCTTACGAGCAGTACTTC
CASSVPEGLQPYEQYF
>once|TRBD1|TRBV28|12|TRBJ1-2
TGTGCCAGCAGCAAGGACAGGGGGTACTACACCTTC
CASSKDRGYYTF
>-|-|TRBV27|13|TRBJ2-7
TGTGCCAGCAGCCTCCCAGGCACCTACGAGCAGTACTTC
CASSLPGTYEQYF
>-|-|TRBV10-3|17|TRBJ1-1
TGTGCCATCAGTGACCGTCGGGGAGGGGGTATGAACACTGAAGCTTTCTTT
CAISDRRGGGMNTEAFF
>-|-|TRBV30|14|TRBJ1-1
TGTGCCTGGAGGGAGGGCTTCCAAGGGACTGAAGCTTTCTTT
CAWREGFQGTEAFF
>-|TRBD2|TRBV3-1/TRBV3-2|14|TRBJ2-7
TGTGCCAGCAGCCCCCCGGGACTAGCCAGCGAGCAGTACTTC
CASSPPGLASEQYF